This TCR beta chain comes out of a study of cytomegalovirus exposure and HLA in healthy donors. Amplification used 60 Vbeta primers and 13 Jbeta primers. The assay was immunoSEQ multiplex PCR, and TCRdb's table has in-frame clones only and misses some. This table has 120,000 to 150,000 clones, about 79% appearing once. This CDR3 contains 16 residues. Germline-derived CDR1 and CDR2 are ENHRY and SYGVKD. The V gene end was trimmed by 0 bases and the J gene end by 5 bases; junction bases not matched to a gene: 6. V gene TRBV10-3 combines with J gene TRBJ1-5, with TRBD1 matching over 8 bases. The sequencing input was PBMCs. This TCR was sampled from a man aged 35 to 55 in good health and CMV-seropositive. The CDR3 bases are TGTGCCATCAGTGAGTCGAGGACAGGGAGGGATCAGCCCCAGCATTTT. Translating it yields CAISESRTGRDQPQHF.